This T cell receptor beta chain emerged from a study of tumor and adjacent non-tumor tissue in lung cancer. Whole-study context: On average, productive TCRbeta reads reached 4 million to 5 million per sample.

V was trimmed by 1 base and J by 6 bases, leaving 8 bases between them. The CDR3 contains 12 residues. Looked up from germline, CDR1 is SGHRS and CDR2 is YFSETQ. This sample's RNA came from whole unsorted tissue. The normal lung tissue was taken more than 3 cm from the tumor edge. Chemotherapy-naive patients with new lung cancer underwent thoracic surgery in China, August–November 2014. Whole-study results and caveats: Tumor tissue had significantly higher TCR diversity than normal lung.

This clonotype has ten or more counts. Its antigen is unknown. TCRbeta libraries were built with three rounds of nested PCR, modified from ARM-PCR. TCRdb passed the multiplex PCR reads through MiXCR, listing each CDR3 protein once. The sample consists of about 75,000 distinct CDR3 sequences, about two thirds of them appearing once. This receptor was identified in a woman in her 50s with non-small cell lung cancer. Sequences were obtained from distant non-tumor lung tissue. This rearrangement joins TRBV5-1 to TRBJ2-7, with D perhaps matching TRBD1 (5 bases). CDR3 sequence (DNA): TGCGCCAGCAGCTTGACAGGATTCGAGCAGTACTTC. Translating it yields CASSLTGFEQYF.